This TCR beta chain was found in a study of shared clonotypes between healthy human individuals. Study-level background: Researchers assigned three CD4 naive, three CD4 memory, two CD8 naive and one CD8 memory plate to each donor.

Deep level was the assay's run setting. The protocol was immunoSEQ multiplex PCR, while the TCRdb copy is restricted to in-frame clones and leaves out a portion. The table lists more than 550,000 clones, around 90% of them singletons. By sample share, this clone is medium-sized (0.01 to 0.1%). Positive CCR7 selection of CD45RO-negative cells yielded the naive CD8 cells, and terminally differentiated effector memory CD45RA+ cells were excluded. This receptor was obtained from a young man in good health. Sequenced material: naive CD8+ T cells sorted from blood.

CDR3 in DNA: TGTGCCAGCAGCCAACTGGAGTTTACGGGGAGCTCCTACAATGAGCAGTTCTTC. It yields the protein CASSQLEFTGSSYNEQFF. V is TRBV4-2 and J is TRBJ2-1, with D tentatively TRBD2 (5 bases). V lost 2 bases to trimming and J lost 0 bases, with 17 bases between them. Germline CDR1 and CDR2: LGHNA and YNFKEQ. The CDR3 sequence is 18 residues long.